This record looks at one TCR beta chain sequence and its context. The data were produced by immunoSEQ multiplex PCR, yet TCRdb's version contains in-frame clones alone and is incomplete. The sample shows 85,000 to 100,000 clones, approximately 90% of them seen only once. The sample is drawn from a study of T cell responses to AZD1222 COVID-19 vaccine. The V end was cut by 11 bases, the J end by 8 bases, with 15 bases between. In germline, CDR1 is MNHEY, CDR2 SVGAGI. The CDR3 extends over 12 amino acids. Material: peripheral blood, obtained on day 0 of AZD1222 vaccination. The rearrangement links TRBV6-5 to TRBJ1-4; D not resolved. This clonotype originated in an adult in good health. The CDR3 loop reads CAGGRAQEKLFF. CDR3 coding DNA: TGTGCCGGCGGGAGGGCTCAGGAAAAACTGTTTTTT.